This T cell receptor beta chain was profiled in a study of blood T cells in healthy people across ages. Sample-barcoded 5' priming and a J-beta primer mix drove a second PCR of 7 to 11 cycles. Tagging of each cDNA molecule was performed by a template-switch adaptor with 12 random nucleotides. Each CDR3 protein is one row after TCRdb ran MiXCR on the 5' RACE reads. The repertoire holds some 790,000 distinct CDR3 sequences, with about 28% as singletons. This clonotype showed up many times. Its antigen remains unknown. Study outcomes and limitations: Researchers said unsorted PBMCs prevented a conclusive naive versus antigen-experienced comparison. No one knew whether donors had CMV, which possibly confounded expanded clonotype changes.

Trimming removed 1 base at V and 4 bases at J, with 8 bases between. Germline CDR1 and CDR2: SGHVS and FQNEAQ. The CDR3 consists of 14 residues. The sample consisted of blood. This chain uses TRBV7-8 with TRBJ2-1; D is unclear. The source of this sequence is an elderly woman in good health. Here the CDR3 DNA reads TGTGCCAGCAGCTTAGATCTCATATACAATGAGCAGTTCTTC. Its protein is CASSLDLIYNEQFF. The variable domain in full, completed from reference TRBV7-8 and TRBJ2-1, reads GAGVSQSPRYKVAKRGQDVALRCDPISGHVSLFWYQQALGQGPEFLTYFQNEAQLDKSGLPSDRFFAERPEGSVSTLKIQRTQQEDSAVYLCASSLDLIYNEQFFGPGTRLTVL.